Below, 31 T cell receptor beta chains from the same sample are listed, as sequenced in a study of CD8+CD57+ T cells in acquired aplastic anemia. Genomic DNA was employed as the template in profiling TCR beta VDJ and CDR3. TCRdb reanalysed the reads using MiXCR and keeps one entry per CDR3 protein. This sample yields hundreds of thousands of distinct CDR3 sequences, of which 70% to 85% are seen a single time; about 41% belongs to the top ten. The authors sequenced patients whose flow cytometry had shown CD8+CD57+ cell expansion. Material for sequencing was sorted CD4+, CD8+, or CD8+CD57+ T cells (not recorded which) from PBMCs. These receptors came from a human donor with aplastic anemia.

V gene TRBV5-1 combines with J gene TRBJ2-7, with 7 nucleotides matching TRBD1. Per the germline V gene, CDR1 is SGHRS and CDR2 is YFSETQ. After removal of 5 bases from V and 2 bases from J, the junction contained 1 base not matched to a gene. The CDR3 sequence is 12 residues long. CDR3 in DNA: TGCGCCAGCAGTGGGACAGCCTACGAGCAGTACTTC. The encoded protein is CASSGTAYEQYF.

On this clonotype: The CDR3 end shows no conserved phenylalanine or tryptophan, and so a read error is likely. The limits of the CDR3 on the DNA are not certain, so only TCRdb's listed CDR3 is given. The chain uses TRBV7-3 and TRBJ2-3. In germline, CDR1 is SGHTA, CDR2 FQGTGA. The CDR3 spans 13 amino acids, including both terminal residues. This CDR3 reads CASRYGVTDTTYS.

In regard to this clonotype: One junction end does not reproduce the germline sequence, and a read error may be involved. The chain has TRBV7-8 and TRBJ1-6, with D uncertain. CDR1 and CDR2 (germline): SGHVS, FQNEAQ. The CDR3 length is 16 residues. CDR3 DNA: TGTGCCAGCAGCGGAAGCTTGAGCCCCGATAAGCCACCTCTCCACTTT. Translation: CASSGSLSPDKPPLHF.

CDR3 loop: CAIRVGAATQYF. The CDR3 bases are TGTGCCATCCGCGTAGGGGCGGCGACCCAGTACTTC. The chain employs TRBV7-7 and TRBJ2-5; a possible D gene is TRBD1 (5 bases). V shed 10 bases and J shed 7 bases, with 16 bases lying between them. The CDR3 spans 12 residues. Germline CDR1 and CDR2: SSHAT and FNYEAQ (reference sequence).

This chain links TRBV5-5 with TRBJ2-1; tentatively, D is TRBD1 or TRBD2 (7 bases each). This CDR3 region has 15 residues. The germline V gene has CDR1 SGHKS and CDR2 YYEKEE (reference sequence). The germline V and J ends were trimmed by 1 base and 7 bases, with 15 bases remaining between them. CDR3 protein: CASSLFSQGGNEQFF. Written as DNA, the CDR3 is TGTGCCAGCAGCTTGTTTAGCCAGGGGGGGAATGAGCAGTTCTTC.

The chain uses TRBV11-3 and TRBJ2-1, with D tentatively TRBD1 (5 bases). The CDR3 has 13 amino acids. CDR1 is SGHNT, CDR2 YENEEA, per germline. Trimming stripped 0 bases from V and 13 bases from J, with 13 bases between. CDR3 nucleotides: TGTGCCAGCAGCTTAGATGTTACAGGTGGACAGTTCTTC. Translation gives CASSLDVTGGQFF.

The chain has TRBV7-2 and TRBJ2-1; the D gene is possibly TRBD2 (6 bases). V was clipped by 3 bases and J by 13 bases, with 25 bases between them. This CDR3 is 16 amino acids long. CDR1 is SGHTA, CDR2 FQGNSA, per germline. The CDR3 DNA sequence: TGTGCCAGCAGCTTTCATCCAAACGGGGGAACCCTTGACCAGTTCTTC. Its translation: CASSFHPNGGTLDQFF.

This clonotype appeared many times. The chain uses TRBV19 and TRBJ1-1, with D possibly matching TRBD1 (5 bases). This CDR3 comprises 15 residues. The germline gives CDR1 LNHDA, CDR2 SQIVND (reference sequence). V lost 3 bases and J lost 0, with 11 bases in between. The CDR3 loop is CASSIPGRMNTEAFF. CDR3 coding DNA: TGTGCCAGTAGTATTCCGGGACGGATGAACACTGAAGCTTTCTTT.

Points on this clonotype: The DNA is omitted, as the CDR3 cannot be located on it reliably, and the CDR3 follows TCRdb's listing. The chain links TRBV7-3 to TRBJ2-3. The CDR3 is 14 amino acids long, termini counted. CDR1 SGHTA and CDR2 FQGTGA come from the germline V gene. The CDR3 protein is CASSYLGTDTQYFF.

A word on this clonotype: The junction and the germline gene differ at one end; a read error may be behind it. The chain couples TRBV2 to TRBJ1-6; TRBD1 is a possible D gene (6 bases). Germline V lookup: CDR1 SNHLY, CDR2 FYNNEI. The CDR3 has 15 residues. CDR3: CASGAGGTDTQYFRF. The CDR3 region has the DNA TGTGCCAGCGGGGCCGGGGGCACAGATACGCAGTATTTTCGCTTT.

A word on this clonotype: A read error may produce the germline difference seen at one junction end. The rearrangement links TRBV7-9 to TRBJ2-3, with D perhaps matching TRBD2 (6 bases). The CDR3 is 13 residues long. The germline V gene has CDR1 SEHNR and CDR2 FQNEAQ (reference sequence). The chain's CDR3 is CASSPSGTWGETF. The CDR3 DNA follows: TGTGCCAGCAGCCCATCGGGGACTTGGGGAGAGACTTTT.

CDR3 sequence (DNA): TGTGCCACCAGCAGAGGCAGCGTATACCAGAACTCCTACAATGAGCAGTTCTTC. It encodes CATSRGSVYQNSYNEQFF. The chain employs TRBV15 and TRBJ2-1; D is undetermined. The CDR3 loop spans 18 amino acids. In germline, CDR1 is LNHNV, CDR2 YYDKDF (reference sequence). Trimming took 1 base from V and 0 from J, leaving 16 bases between them.

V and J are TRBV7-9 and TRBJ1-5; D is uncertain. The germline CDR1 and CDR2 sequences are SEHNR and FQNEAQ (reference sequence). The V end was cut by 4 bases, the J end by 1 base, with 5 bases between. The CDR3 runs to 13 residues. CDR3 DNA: TGTGCCAGCAGCTCGGACAGCAATCAGCCCCAGCATTTT. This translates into CASSSDSNQPQHF.

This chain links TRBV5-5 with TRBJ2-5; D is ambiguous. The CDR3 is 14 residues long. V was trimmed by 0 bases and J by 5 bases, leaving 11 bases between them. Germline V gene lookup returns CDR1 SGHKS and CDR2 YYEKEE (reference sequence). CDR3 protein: CASSLEAVEETQYF. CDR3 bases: TGTGCCAGCAGCTTGGAGGCTGTGGAGGAGACCCAGTACTTC.

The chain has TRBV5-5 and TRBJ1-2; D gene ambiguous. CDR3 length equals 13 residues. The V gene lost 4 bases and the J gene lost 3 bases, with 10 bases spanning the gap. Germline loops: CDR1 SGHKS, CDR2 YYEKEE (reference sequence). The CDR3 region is CASSPQQYYGYTF. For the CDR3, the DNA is TGTGCCAGCAGCCCCCAACAGTACTATGGCTACACCTTC.

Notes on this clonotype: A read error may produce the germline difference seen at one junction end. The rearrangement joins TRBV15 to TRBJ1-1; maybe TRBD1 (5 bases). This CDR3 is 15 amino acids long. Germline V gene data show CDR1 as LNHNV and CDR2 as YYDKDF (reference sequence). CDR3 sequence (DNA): TGTGCCAGCAGCAGAGATAGGCAGGGAGGCACAGATACGTTCTTT. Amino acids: CASSRDRQGGTDTFF.

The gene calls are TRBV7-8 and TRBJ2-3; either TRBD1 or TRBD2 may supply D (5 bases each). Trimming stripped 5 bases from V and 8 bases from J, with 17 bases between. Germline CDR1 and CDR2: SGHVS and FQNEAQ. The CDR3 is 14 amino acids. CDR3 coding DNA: TGTGCCAGCAGCGCCGGGGCAGGCCGAATTACGCAGTATTTT. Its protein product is CASSAGAGRITQYF.

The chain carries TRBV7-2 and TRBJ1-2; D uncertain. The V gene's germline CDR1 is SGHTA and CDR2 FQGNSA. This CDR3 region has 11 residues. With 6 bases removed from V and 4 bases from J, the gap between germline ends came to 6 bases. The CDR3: CASSESYGYTF. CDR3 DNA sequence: TGTGCCAGCAGTGAAAGCTATGGCTACACCTTC.

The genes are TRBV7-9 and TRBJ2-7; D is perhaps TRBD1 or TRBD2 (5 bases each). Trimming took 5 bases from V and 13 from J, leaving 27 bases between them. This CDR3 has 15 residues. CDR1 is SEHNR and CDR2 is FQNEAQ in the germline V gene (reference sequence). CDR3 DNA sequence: TGTGCCAGCAGCCGACGGGACCTCCGCTCTGGAAACACCTACTTC. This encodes CASSRRDLRSGNTYF.

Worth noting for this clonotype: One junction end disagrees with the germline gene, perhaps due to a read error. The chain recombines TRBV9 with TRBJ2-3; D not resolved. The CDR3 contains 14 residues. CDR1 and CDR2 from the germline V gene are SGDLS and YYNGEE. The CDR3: CASSLVGSPDMQYF. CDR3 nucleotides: TGTGCCAGCAGCTTAGTAGGAAGTCCCGATATGCAGTATTTT. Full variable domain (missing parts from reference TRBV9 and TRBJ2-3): DSGVTQTPKHLITATGQRVTLRCSPRSGDLSVYWYQQSLDQGLQFLIQYYNGEERAKGNILERFSAQQFPDLHSELNLSSLELGDSALYFCASSLVGSPDMQYFGPGTRLTVL.

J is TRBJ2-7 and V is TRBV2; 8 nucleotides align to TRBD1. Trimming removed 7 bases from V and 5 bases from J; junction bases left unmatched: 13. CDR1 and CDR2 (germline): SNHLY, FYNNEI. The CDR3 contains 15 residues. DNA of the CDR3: TGTGCCAGCACTAAGGATGGCAGGGGGCGGAACGAGCAGTACTTC. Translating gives CASTKDGRGRNEQYF.

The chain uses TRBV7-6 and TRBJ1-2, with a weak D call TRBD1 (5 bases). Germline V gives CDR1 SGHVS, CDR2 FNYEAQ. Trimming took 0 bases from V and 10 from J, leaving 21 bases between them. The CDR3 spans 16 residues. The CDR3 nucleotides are TGTGCCAGCAGCTTAGCCCACGGGGCAAAAGAAACCCACTACACCTTC. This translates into CASSLAHGAKETHYTF.

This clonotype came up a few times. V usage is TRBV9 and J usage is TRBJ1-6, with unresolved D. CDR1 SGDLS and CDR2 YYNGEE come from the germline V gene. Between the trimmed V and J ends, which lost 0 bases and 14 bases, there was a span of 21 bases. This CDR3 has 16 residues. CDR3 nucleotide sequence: TGTGCCAGCAGCGTAGGGTCGGATACGCAGAATTCTGCCCTCCACTTT. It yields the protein CASSVGSDTQNSALHF.

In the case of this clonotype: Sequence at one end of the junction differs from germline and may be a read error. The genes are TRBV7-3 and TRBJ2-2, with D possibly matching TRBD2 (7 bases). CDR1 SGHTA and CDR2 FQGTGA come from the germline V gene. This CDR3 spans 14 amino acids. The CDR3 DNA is TGTGCCAGCAGCATCTACGGAGGGGGGAGGGATACGCATTTT. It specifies CASSIYGGGRDTHF. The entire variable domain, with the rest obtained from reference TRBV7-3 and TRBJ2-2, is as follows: GAGVSQTPSNKVTEKGKYVELRCDPISGHTALYWYRQSLGQGPEFLIYFQGTGAADDSGLPNDRFFAVRPEGSVSTLKIQRTERGDSAVYLCASSIYGGGRDTHFGEGSRLTVL.

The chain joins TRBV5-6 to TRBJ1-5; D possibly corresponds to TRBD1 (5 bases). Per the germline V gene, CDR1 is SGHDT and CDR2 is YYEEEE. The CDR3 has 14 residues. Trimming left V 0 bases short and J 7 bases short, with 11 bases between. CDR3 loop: CASSLERGGQPQHF. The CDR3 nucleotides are TGTGCCAGCAGCTTGGAGAGGGGCGGGCAGCCCCAGCATTTT.

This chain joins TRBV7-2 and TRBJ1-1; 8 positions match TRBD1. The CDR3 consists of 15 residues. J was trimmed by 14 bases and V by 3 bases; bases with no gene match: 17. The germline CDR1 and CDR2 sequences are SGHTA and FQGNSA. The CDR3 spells CASSLAGGGDYEYFF. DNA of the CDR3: TGTGCCAGCAGCTTGGCAGGGGGCGGGGACTATGAATACTTCTTT.

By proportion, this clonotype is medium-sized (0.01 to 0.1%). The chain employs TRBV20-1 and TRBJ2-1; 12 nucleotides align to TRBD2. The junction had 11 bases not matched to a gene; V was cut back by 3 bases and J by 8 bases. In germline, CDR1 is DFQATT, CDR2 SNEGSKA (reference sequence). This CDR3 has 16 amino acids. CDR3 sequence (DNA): TGCAGTGCTAGCTGGCTAGCGGGGGGGACACGGGATGAGCAGTTCTTC. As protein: CSASWLAGGTRDEQFF.

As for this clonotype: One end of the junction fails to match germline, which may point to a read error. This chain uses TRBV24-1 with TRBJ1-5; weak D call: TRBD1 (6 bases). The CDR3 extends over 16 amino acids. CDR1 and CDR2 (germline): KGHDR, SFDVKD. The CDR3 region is CATSDQIGQYNEPTIF. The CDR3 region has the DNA TGTGCCACCAGTGACCAGATAGGACAGTACAATGAGCCCACGATTTTT.

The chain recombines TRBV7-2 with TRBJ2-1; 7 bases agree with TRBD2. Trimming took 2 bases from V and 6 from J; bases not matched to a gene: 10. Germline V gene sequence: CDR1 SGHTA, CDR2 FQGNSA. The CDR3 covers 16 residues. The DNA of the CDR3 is TGTGCCAGCAGCTTAACAGCGGGGCCCGACTCCAATGAGCAGTTCTTC. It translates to CASSLTAGPDSNEQFF.

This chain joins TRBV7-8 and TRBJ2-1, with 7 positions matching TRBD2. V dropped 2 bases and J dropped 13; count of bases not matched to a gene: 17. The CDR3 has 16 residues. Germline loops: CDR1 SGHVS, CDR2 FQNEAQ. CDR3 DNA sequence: TGTGCCAGCAGCTTATCGGGAGGTCCGGTTTCGCAGTATCAGTTCTTC. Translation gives CASSLSGGPVSQYQFF.

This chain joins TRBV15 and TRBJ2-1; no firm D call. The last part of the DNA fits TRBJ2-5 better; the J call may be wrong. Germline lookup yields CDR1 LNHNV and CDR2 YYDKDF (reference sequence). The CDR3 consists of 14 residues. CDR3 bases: TGTGCCTCCCACAGAGGCGGCGAGCGAGATACCCAGTACTTC. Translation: CASHRGGERDTQYF.